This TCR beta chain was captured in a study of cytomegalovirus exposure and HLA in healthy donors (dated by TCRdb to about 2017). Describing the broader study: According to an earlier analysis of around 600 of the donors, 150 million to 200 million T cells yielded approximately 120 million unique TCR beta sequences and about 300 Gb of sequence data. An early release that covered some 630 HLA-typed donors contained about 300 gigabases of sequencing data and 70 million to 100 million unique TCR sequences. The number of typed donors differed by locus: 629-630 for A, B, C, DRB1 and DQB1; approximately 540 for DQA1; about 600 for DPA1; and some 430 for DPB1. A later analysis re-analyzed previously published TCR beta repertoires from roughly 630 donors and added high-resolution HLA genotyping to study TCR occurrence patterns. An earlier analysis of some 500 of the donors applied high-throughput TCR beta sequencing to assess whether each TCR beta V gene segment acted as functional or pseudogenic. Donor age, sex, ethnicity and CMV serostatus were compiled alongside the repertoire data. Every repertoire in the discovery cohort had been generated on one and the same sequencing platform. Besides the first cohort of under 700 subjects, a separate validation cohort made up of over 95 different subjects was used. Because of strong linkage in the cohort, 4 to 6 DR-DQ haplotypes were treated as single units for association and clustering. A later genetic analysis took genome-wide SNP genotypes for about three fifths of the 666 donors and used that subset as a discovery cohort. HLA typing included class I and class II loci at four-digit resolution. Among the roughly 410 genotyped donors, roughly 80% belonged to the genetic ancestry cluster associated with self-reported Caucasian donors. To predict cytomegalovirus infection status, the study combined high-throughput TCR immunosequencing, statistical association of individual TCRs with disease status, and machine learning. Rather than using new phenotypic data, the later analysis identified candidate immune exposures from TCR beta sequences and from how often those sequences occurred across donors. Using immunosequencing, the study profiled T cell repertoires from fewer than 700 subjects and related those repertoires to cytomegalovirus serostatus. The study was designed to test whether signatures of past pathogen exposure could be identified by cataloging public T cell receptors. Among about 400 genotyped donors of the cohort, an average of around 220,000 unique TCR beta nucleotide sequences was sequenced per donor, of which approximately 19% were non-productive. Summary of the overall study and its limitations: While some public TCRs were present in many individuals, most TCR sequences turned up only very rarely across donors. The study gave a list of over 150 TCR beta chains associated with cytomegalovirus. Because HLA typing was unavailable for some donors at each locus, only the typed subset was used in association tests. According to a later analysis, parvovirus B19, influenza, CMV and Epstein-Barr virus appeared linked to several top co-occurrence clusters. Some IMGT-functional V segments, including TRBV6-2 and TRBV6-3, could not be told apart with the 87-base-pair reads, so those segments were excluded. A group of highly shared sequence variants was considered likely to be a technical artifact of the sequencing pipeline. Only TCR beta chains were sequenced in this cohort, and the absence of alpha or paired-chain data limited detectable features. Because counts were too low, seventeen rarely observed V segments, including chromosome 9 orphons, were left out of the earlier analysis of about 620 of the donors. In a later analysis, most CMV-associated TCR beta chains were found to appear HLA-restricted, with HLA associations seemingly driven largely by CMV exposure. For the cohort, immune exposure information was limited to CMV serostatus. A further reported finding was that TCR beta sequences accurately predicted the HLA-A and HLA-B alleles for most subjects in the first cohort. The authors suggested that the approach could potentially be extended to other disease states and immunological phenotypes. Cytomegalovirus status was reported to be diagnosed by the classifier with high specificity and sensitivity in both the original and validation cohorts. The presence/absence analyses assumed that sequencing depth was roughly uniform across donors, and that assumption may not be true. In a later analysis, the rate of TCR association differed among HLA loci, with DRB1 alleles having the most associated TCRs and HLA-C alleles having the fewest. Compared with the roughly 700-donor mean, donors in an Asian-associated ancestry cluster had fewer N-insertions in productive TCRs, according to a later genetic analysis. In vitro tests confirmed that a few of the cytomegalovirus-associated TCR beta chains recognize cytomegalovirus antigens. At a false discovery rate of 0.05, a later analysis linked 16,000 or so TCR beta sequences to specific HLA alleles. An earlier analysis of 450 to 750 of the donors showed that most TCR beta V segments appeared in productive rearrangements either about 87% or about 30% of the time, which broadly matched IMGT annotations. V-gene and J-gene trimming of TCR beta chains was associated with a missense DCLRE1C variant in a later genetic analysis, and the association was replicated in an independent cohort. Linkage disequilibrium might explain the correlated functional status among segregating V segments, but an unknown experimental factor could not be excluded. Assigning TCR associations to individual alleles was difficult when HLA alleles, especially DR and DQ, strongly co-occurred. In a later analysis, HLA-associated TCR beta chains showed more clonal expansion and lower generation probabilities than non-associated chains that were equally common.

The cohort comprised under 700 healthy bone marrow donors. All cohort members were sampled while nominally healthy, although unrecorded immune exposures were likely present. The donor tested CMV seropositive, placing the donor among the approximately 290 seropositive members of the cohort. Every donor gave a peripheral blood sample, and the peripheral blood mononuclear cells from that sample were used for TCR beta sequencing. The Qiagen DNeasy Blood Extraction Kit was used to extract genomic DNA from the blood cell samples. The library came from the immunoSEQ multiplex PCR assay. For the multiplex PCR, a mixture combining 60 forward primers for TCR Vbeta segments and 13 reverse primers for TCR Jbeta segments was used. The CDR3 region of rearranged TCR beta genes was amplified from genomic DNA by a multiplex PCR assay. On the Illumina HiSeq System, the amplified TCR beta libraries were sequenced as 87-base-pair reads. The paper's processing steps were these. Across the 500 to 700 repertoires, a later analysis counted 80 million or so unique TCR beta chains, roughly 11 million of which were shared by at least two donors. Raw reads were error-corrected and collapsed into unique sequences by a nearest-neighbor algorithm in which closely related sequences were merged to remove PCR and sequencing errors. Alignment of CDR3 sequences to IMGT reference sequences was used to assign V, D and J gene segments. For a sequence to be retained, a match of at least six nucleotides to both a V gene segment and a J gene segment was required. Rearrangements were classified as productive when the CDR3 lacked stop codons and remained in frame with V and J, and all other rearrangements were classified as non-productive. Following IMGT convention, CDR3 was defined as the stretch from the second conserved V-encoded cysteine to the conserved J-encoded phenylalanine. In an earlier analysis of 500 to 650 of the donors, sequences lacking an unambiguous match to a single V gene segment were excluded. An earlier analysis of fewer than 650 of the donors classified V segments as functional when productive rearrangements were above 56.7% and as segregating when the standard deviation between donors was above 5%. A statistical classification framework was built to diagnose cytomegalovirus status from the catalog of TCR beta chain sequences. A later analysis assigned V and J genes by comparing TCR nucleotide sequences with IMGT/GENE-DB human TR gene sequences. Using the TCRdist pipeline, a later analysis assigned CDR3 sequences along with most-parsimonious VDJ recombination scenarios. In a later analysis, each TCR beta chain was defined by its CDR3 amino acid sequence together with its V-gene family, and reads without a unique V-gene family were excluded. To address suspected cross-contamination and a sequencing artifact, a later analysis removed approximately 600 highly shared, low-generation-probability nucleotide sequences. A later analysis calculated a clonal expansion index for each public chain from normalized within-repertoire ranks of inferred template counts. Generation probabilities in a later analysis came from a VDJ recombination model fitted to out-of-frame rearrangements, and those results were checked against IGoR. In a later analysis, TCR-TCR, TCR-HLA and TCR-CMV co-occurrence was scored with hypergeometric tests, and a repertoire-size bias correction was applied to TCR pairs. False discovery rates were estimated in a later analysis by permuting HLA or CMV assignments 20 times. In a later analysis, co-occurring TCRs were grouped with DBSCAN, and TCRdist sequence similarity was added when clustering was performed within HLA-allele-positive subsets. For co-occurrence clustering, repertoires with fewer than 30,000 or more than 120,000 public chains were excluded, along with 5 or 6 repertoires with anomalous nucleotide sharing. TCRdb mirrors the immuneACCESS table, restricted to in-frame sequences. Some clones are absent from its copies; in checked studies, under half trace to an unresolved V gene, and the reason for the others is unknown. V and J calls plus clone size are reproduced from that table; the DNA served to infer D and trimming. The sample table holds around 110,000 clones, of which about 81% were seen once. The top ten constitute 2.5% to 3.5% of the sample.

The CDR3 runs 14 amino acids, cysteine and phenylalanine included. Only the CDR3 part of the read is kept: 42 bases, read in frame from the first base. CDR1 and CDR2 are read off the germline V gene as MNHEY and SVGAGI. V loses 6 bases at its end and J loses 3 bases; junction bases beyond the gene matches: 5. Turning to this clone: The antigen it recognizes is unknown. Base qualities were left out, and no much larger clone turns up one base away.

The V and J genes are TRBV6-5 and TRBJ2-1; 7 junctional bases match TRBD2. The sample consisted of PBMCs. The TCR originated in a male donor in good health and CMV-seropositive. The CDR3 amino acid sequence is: CASSPGLLYNEQFF. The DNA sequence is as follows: TGTGCCAGCAGCCCGGGACTACTCTACAATGAGCAGTTCTTC.